These 30 T cell receptor beta chains came from one sample sequenced in a study of molecular identifiers for immune sequencing clone quantification. TCRdb processed the PCR reads anew with MiXCR; each CDR3 protein has one entry. The table records hundreds of thousands of distinct CDR3 sequences, 25% of them present only once. Sequencing used naive CD8+ T cells from blood, with Jurkat cell RNA spiked in. As for subset: FACS-sorted CD8+CD4-CCR7+CD45RA+ naive T cells. The receptors come from a human donor in good health. Some libraries in this study had Jurkat cell RNA spiked in.

This clonotype was seen a few times. This rearrangement joins TRBV19 to TRBJ2-2, with TRBD1 matching over 7 bases. Germline V CDR1 and CDR2: LNHDA, SQIVND (reference sequence). The J segment lost 3 bases and the V segment lost 2 bases, leaving 3 bases of the junction unmatched. CDR3 length: 15 amino acids. CDR3 DNA sequence: TGTGCCAGTAGTATAAGAGGGGGCCACACCGGGGAGCTGTTTTTT. Amino acids: CASSIRGGHTGELFF. Full variable domain (missing parts from reference TRBV19 and TRBJ2-2): DGGITQSPKYLFRKEGQNVTLSCEQNLNHDAMYWYRQDPGQGLRLIYYSQIVNDFQKGDIAEGYSVSREKKESFPLTVTSAQKNPTAFYLCASSIRGGHTGELFFGEGSRLTVL.

The V gene is TRBV27, the J gene TRBJ2-5; D gene uncertain. Germline V gives CDR1 MNHEY, CDR2 SMNVEV (reference sequence). V was trimmed by 5 bases and J by 3 bases, leaving 25 bases between them. This CDR3 contains 18 residues. CDR3 region: CASSPTPSGCVTEETQYF. In DNA, the CDR3 is TGTGCCAGCAGTCCTACCCCGTCGGGTTGCGTGACTGAAGAGACCCAGTACTTC.

Concerning this clonotype itself: An end of the junction differs from the germline gene, which may be a read error. The chain is built from TRBV4-3 and TRBJ2-4, with D possibly matching TRBD1 (6 bases). The germline V gene encodes CDR1 LGHNA and CDR2 YSLEER. The CDR3 is 14 residues long. The CDR3 reads CTSSQDRQGSIQYF. Here the CDR3 DNA reads TGCACCAGCAGCCAAGATCGCCAGGGGAGCATTCAGTACTTC.

Remarks on this clonotype: Possible read error: a much larger clone is one base away. V usage is TRBV29-1 and J usage is TRBJ2-2; possibly TRBD1 or TRBD2 for D (6 bases each). CDR1 is SQVTM, CDR2 ANQGSEA, per germline. The length of the CDR3 is 16 residues. In DNA, the CDR3 is TGCAGCGCCCTTTGGGGGGCGCATGGTAACACCGGGGTGCTGTTTTTT. Residues: CSALWGAHGNTGVLFF.

This clonotype came up many times. For the CDR3, the DNA is TGTGCCAGCAGCTCTTCGGCCTTTAGTACAACTAATGAAAAACTGTTTTTT. Encoded protein: CASSSSAFSTTNEKLFF. The chain employs TRBV7-8 and TRBJ1-4; no definite D call. This CDR3 has 17 amino acids. The V end was cut by 4 bases, the J end by 0 bases, with 15 bases between. Germline CDR1 and CDR2: SGHVS and FQNEAQ. Complete variable domain (other parts from reference TRBV7-8 and TRBJ1-4): GAGVSQSPRYKVAKRGQDVALRCDPISGHVSLFWYQQALGQGPEFLTYFQNEAQLDKSGLPSDRFFAERPEGSVSTLKIQRTQQEDSAVYLCASSSSAFSTTNEKLFFGSGTQLSVL.

This clonotype has only a few counts. The gene calls are TRBV30 and TRBJ2-3; 9 bases match TRBD2. The CDR3 extends over 15 amino acids. Losses at the gene ends were 0 bases for V and 6 bases for J; bases not matched to a gene: 7. Germline assignment: CDR1 GTSNPN and CDR2 SVGIG (reference sequence). This CDR3 is CAWSVLAGGLDTQYF. CDR3 DNA sequence: TGTGCCTGGAGTGTACTCGCGGGAGGGCTGGATACGCAGTATTTT.

The chain is built from TRBV18 and TRBJ1-4; D is ambiguous. The V gene lost 2 bases and the J gene lost 12 bases, with 13 bases spanning the gap. This CDR3 region has 13 residues. Looked up from germline, CDR1 is KGHSH and CDR2 is LQKENI. CDR3 in DNA: TGTGCCAGCTCACCAATATCCCAGAGGGAACTGTTTTTT. Translation: CASSPISQRELFF. Together with reference TRBV18 and TRBJ1-4, the CDR3 gives the full variable domain: NAGVMQNPRHLVRRRGQEARLRCSPMKGHSHVYWYRQLPEEGLKFMVYLQKENIIDESGMPKERFSAEFPKEGPSILRIQQVVRGDSAAYFCASSPISQRELFFGSGTQLSVL.

The chain couples TRBV11-2 to TRBJ2-3; D gene ambiguous. Trimming pared 5 bases from V and 10 bases from J, leaving 16 bases between. The CDR3 totals 13 residues. Germline lookup yields CDR1 SGHAT and CDR2 FQNNGV. The CDR3: CASSHANRYAQYF. The DNA for the CDR3 is TGTGCCAGCAGCCACGCGAACAGATATGCGCAGTATTTT.

This clonotype was seen ten or more times. The chain combines TRBV29-1 with TRBJ1-1; TRBD1 might be the D (6 bases). In germline, CDR1 is SQVTM, CDR2 ANQGSEA. The CDR3 has 13 residues. The V and J ends lost 2 bases and 1 base respectively, with 8 bases between them. CDR3 DNA: TGCAGCGTTGAACCGGGGGCGAACACTGAAGCTTTCTTT. It yields the protein CSVEPGANTEAFF. Variable domain in full (rest from reference TRBV29-1 and TRBJ1-1): SAVISQKPSRDICQRGTSLTIQCQVDSQVTMMFWYRQQPGQSLTLIATANQGSEATYESGFVIDKFPISRPNLTFSTLTVSNMSPEDSSIYLCSVEPGANTEAFFGQGTRLTVV.

This clonotype was counted between two and nine times. This chain joins TRBV11-2 and TRBJ1-4; D is unresolved. The CDR3 consists of 17 residues. CDR1 is SGHAT and CDR2 is FQNNGV in the germline V gene. V dropped 5 bases and J dropped 6 bases, with 22 bases sitting between them. The CDR3 is CASSPVSFPVGDEKLFF. CDR3 coding DNA: TGTGCCAGCAGCCCTGTTTCGTTTCCCGTGGGAGATGAAAAACTGTTTTTT.

The V gene is TRBV12-3 or TRBV12-4, the J gene TRBJ2-1, with 9 bases identical to TRBD1. V was clipped by 6 bases and J by 5 bases; unmatched bases: 17. The CDR3 totals 18 residues. The CDR3 DNA reads as TGTGCCAGCAGCCCCCGGGACAGGGTCAAAAACGAGGACAATGAGCAGTTCTTC. Translation gives CASSPRDRVKNEDNEQFF.

This clonotype was seen at least ten times. The chain is built from TRBV20-1 and TRBJ1-5, with 9 bases lining up with TRBD1. Germline V gene sequence: CDR1 DFQATT, CDR2 SNEGSKA (reference sequence). Trimming cost V 0 bases and J 3 bases; bases outside gene matches: 6. The CDR3 loop spans 16 amino acids. CDR3 loop: CSARDHDRGYNQPQHF. CDR3 sequence (DNA): TGCAGTGCTAGAGATCATGACAGGGGGTACAATCAGCCCCAGCATTTT.

The genes are TRBV27 and TRBJ2-7; 10 bases match TRBD2. Germline CDR1 reads MNHEY; CDR2 reads SMNVEV (reference sequence). The V segment lost 5 bases and the J segment 6 bases; nucleotides outside the gene matches: 13. CDR3 length equals 16 residues. In DNA form, the CDR3 reads TGTGCCAGCAGTCCCATATTGGTAAGCGGGAGGGGCGAGCAGTACTTC. Encoded protein: CASSPILVSGRGEQYF.

This clonotype was seen repeatedly, ten times or more. The CDR3 loop is CSASWGNSYEQYF. The CDR3, as DNA: TGCAGTGCTAGTTGGGGCAACTCCTACGAGCAGTACTTC. V is TRBV20-1 and J is TRBJ2-7; perhaps TRBD1 as D (5 bases). Trimming removed 3 bases from V and 0 bases from J, with 9 bases in between. Germline V gene data show CDR1 as DFQATT and CDR2 as SNEGSKA (reference sequence). The CDR3 loop spans 13 amino acids.

This clonotype was observed at least ten times. The chain carries TRBV4-1 and TRBJ1-5; D unclear. CDR3 size: 14 residues. Germline V gene data show CDR1 as MGHRA and CDR2 as YSYEKL. V dropped 2 bases and J dropped 4 bases, with 9 bases sitting between them. The CDR3 DNA follows: TGCGCCAGCAGCCAAACGGCACCTAATCAGCCCCAGCATTTT. It yields the protein CASSQTAPNQPQHF.

This clonotype was recorded at least ten times. The chain couples TRBV2 to TRBJ1-5; TRBD1 aligns across 8 bases. V was pared by 6 bases and J by 1 base, with 5 bases of the junction left unmatched. CDR1 and CDR2 from the germline V gene are SNHLY and FYNNEI. The CDR3 runs 15 residues. CDR3 DNA: TGTGCCAGCAGCATAGACAGGGGCAGCAATCAGCCCCAGCATTTT. Translation gives CASSIDRGSNQPQHF.

V and J are TRBV19 and TRBJ1-4; D might be TRBD1 (6 bases). This CDR3 has 15 amino acids. With 0 bases removed from V and 8 bases from J, the gap between germline ends came to 13 bases. The germline gives CDR1 LNHDA, CDR2 SQIVND (reference sequence). The CDR3 DNA sequence: TGTGCCAGTAGTATAGATTGGGGGCGCCGGGAAAAACTGTTTTTT. Its protein is CASSIDWGRREKLFF. Drawing the rest from reference TRBV19 and TRBJ1-4, the complete variable domain is DGGITQSPKYLFRKEGQNVTLSCEQNLNHDAMYWYRQDPGQGLRLIYYSQIVNDFQKGDIAEGYSVSREKKESFPLTVTSAQKNPTAFYLCASSIDWGRREKLFFGSGTQLSVL.

This chain links TRBV7-3 with TRBJ1-1, with a tentative D call TRBD1 (5 bases). V was trimmed by 5 bases and J by 5 bases, leaving 18 bases between them. The CDR3 length is 15 residues. CDR1 is SGHTA, CDR2 FQGTGA, per germline. CDR3 nucleotide sequence: TGTGCCAGCAGCCTCGTCAGCGGGGGGTCTACTGAAGCTTTCTTT. It encodes CASSLVSGGSTEAFF.

V and J are TRBV9 and TRBJ1-1, with a weak D call TRBD1 (6 bases). Trimming removed 3 bases from V and 6 bases from J, with 15 bases in between. Per the germline V gene, CDR1 is SGDLS and CDR2 is YYNGEE. This CDR3 comprises 14 residues. CDR3 nucleotide sequence: TGTGCCAGCAGCGGAAGAAACAGGGAGGCTGAAGCTTTCTTT. Its translation is CASSGRNREAEAFF.

There are many counts of this clonotype. The chain couples TRBV2 to TRBJ2-3; TRBD2 aligns across 9 bases. The CDR3 contains 16 residues. V lost 0 bases to trimming and J lost 2 bases; unmatched junction nucleotides: 3. CDR1 is SNHLY, CDR2 FYNNEI, per germline. The CDR3 DNA reads TGTGCCAGCAGTGAAGCCCTAGCGGGACTCACAGATACGCAGTATTTT. Protein sequence: CASSEALAGLTDTQYF.

This clonotype showed up many times. CDR3 bases: TGTGCCAGCAGTTACTCTAGCGGGGGAAGCACAGATACGCAGTATTTT. Amino acids: CASSYSSGGSTDTQYF. V gene TRBV6-6 combines with J gene TRBJ2-3; 9 bases match TRBD2. This CDR3 has 16 amino acids. J lost 0 bases, V lost 0 bases, and 1 base had no gene match. Germline V gives CDR1 MNHNY, CDR2 SVGAGI (reference sequence).

The V call is TRBV7-2, the J call TRBJ2-7; 8 nucleotides match TRBD1. The CDR3 extends over 14 amino acids. Germline V CDR1 and CDR2: SGHTA, FQGNSA. V lost 3 bases and J lost 6; bases outside the gene matches: 7. CDR3 amino acids: CASSLVTTGGEQYF. The CDR3 DNA sequence: TGTGCCAGCAGCTTGGTTACAACAGGGGGCGAGCAGTACTTC.

Worth noting for this clonotype: One end of the junction does not line up with germline, which may come from a read error. V is TRBV27 and J is TRBJ1-5; no firm D call. Looked up from germline, CDR1 is MNHEY and CDR2 is SMNVEV (reference sequence). The CDR3 covers 14 residues. The CDR3 is CASSPGYSDQPQHF. DNA for the CDR3: TGTGCCAGCAGTCCAGGATATAGCGATCAGCCCCAGCATTTT.

This clonotype was seen a handful of times. The V call is TRBV7-9, the J call TRBJ2-7, with 9 bases fitting TRBD1. With V trimmed by 4 bases and J by 5 bases, 6 bases remained unmatched. The germline V gene encodes CDR1 SEHNR and CDR2 FQNEAQ (reference sequence). The CDR3 is 14 amino acids. The CDR3 region is CASSSGTGLDEQYF. DNA for the CDR3: TGTGCCAGCAGCTCCGGGACAGGGTTGGACGAGCAGTACTTC.

This clonotype occurred many times. The J gene is TRBJ1-5, the V gene TRBV27; D uncertain. Germline V gene lookup returns CDR1 MNHEY and CDR2 SMNVEV (reference sequence). The CDR3 runs 16 residues. The ends were cut back, 0 bases at V and 3 bases at J, with 12 bases in the middle. CDR3 in DNA: TGTGCCAGCAGTTTATCCTACGTAAAAAACAATCAGCCCCAGCATTTT. Its translation: CASSLSYVKNNQPQHF.

This clonotype was observed at least ten times. The V and J genes are TRBV7-2 and TRBJ2-3; D is tentatively TRBD1 or TRBD2 (5 bases each). In germline, CDR1 is SGHTA, CDR2 FQGNSA. Between the trimmed V and J ends, which lost 1 base and 1 base, there was a span of 18 bases. The CDR3 loop spans 18 amino acids. CDR3 sequence (DNA): TGTGCCAGCAGCTTAGTAGGGGCCAACCTGGGGGGCACAGATACGCAGTATTTT. Translation: CASSLVGANLGGTDTQYF.

The CDR3 region has the DNA TGTGCCAGCAGTGACAGCTACTCCTACGAGCAGTACTTC. Translated, it gives CASSDSYSYEQYF. The V and J genes are TRBV2 and TRBJ2-7; the D is unclear. CDR1 and CDR2 (germline): SNHLY, FYNNEI. CDR3 length: 13 residues. Trimming left V 3 bases short and J 0 bases short, with 6 bases between.

This clonotype has a count of ten or more. This chain joins TRBV18 and TRBJ2-3, with D possibly being TRBD2 (5 bases). The CDR3 loop spans 15 amino acids. From germline, CDR1 is KGHSH and CDR2 LQKENI. V was pared by 0 bases and J by 1 base, with 8 bases between. This CDR3 reads CASSPPFGGTDTQYF. CDR3 in DNA: TGTGCCAGCTCACCACCGTTCGGGGGCACAGATACGCAGTATTTT.

Regarding this clonotype: A much larger clone lies one base from this, so it may be a read error. This sequence joins TRBV28 and TRBJ2-7; possibly TRBD1 for D (5 bases). Trimming took off 5 bases at V and 0 bases at J, with 17 bases between the two ends. Germline V CDR1 and CDR2: MDHEN, SYDVKM. This CDR3 has 16 amino acids. In DNA, the CDR3 is TGTGCCAGCAGTCCCCTCTGGGGCAGCCGCTCCTACGAGCAGTACTTC. Translated, it gives CASSPLWGSRSYEQYF.

This clonotype was picked up a small number of times. This chain joins TRBV12-3 or TRBV12-4 and TRBJ2-1; 13 positions match TRBD2. CDR3 size: 16 residues. Trimming took 6 bases from V and 8 from J; bases not matched to a gene: 10. The CDR3 coding sequence is TGTGCCAGCAGCGATGGACTAGCGGGAGTAGTCGATGAGCAGTTCTTC. This codes for CASSDGLAGVVDEQFF.